This note documents a single T cell receptor beta chain sequence. This record belongs to a study of cytomegalovirus exposure and HLA in healthy donors. The CDR3 runs 15 residues. With 3 bases removed from V and 0 bases from J, the gap between germline ends came to 11 bases. Germline values: CDR1 MGHRA, CDR2 YSYEKL. The PCR was carried out with 60 Vbeta primers and 13 Jbeta primers. Assay used: immunoSEQ multiplex PCR; TCRdb lists only in-frame clones, some missing. The sample has more than 95,000 clones; roughly 68% are singletons. The rearrangement joins TRBV4-1 to TRBJ1-2; TRBD1 is a possible D gene (6 bases). The sample comprised PBMCs. This receptor was identified in a woman aged 45-65 years in good health and CMV-seropositive. CDR3 DNA sequence: TGCGCCAGCAGCCAGACCGGGACAACTAACTATGGCTACACCTTC. Translation: CASSQTGTTNYGYTF.